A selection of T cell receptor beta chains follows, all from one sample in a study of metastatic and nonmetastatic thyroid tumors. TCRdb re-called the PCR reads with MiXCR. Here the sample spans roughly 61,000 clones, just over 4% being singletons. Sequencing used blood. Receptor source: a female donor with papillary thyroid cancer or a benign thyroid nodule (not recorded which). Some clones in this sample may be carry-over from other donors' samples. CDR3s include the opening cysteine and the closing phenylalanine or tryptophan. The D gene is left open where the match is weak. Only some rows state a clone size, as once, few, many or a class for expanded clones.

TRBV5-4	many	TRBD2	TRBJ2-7	CASTRTGLAGGPIHEQYF	TGTGCCAGCACCCGGACCGGACTAGCGGGAGGGCCGATCCACGAGCAGTACTTC
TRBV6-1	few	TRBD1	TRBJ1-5	CASRGTANQPQHF	TGTGCCAGCAGGGGGACAGCAAATCAGCCCCAGCATTTT
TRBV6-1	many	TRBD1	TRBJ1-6	CASRLGQGKYSPLHF	TGTGCCAGCAGACTTGGACAGGGGAAGTATTCACCCCTCCACTTT
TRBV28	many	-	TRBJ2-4	CASGTAGKNIQYF	TGTGCCAGCGGTACGGCGGGCAAAAACATTCAGTACTTC
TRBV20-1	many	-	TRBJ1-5	CSANWAAPGLLKPQHF	TGCAGTGCTAACTGGGCGGCTCCGGGGCTTCTAAAGCCCCAGCATTTT
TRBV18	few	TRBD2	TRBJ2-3	CASSLGRERTDTQYF	TGTGCCAGCTCGCTAGGGAGGGAGCGGACAGATACGCAGTATTTT
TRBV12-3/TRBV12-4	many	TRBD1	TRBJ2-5	CASSFRDREETQYF	TGTGCCAGCAGTTTTAGGGACAGGGAAGAGACCCAGTACTTC
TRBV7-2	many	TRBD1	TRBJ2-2	CASSSDRVGTGELFF	TGTGCCAGCAGCTCCGACAGGGTGGGCACCGGGGAGCTGTTTTTT
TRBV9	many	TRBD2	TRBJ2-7	CASSVGLAGVWEQYF	TGTGCCAGCAGCGTAGGCCTAGCGGGAGTGTGGGAGCAGTACTTC
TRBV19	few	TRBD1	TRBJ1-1	CVSSDRGMNTEAFF	TGTGTGTCCTCGGACAGGGGTATGAACACTGAAGCTTTCTTT
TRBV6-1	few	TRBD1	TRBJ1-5	CASSIPGQGYGNQPQHF	TGTGCCAGCAGCATCCCGGGACAGGGATATGGGAATCAGCCCCAGCATTTT
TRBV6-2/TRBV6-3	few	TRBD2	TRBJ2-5	CASSRTSARETQYF	TGTGCCAGCAGTCGTACTAGCGCCCGGGAGACCCAGTACTTC
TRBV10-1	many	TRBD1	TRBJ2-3	CASSESRLGQGTDTQYF	TGCGCCAGCAGTGAGTCGAGATTAGGACAGGGGACAGATACGCAGTATTTT
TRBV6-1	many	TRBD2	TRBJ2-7	CASSRLAGEYEQYF	TGTGCCAGCAGTCGACTAGCGGGAGAATACGAGCAGTACTTC
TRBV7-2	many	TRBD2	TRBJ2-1	CASSLEAGGPHEQFF	TGTGCCAGCAGCTTAGAAGCGGGAGGGCCCCATGAGCAGTTCTTC
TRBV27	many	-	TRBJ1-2	CASSFGVRNYGYTF	TGTGCCAGCAGTTTTGGGGTCAGAAACTATGGCTACACCTTC
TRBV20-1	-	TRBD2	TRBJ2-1	CSARDKLRKAGARGEQFF	TGCAGTGCTAGAGACAAGCTGCGAAAAGCGGGGGCCAGGGGTGAGCAGTTCTTC
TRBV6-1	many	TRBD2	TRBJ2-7	CASRLSGSPYEQYF	TGTGCCAGCAGACTTAGCGGGAGCCCCTACGAGCAGTACTTC
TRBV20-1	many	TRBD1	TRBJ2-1	CSAVRGQRNDEQFF	TGCAGTGCCGTCCGGGGACAGCGTAATGATGAGCAGTTCTTC
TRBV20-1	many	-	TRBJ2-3	CSAGVSSNTQYF	TGCAGTGCAGGGGTTAGCAGTAATACGCAGTATTTT
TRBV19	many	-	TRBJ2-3	CASTFTGSTDTQYF	TGTGCCAGTACCTTCACGGGAAGCACAGATACGCAGTATTTT
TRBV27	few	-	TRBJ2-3	CASSWGGPSYSGPQYF	TGCGCCAGCAGTTGGGGGGGCCCTTCCTACTCGGGTCCGCAGTATTTT
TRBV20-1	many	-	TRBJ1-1	CRSNFPGNLMNTEAFF	TGCAGGTCGAACTTCCCGGGAAACCTTATGAACACTGAAGCTTTCTTT
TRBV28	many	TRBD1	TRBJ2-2	CASSSGQGDTGELFF	TGTGCCAGCAGTTCGGGACAGGGAGACACCGGGGAGCTGTTTTTT
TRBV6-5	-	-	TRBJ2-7	CASSYTRGSPGYEQYF	TGTGCCAGCAGTTACACCCGGGGCAGCCCAGGCTACGAGCAGTACTTC
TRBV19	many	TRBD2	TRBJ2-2	CASSKASGIKNTGELFF	TGTGCCAGTAGTAAGGCTAGCGGAATAAAGAACACCGGGGAGCTGTTTTTT
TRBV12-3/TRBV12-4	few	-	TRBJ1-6	CASSFWAFSYNSPLHF	TGTGCCAGCAGTTTCTGGGCCTTCTCCTATAATTCACCCCTCCACTTT
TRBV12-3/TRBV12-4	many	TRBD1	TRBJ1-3	CASSPQDRAGNTIYF	TGTGCCAGCAGTCCTCAGGACAGGGCTGGAAACACCATATATTTT
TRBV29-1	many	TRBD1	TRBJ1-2	CSVSAGGYGYTF	TGCAGCGTTTCGGCAGGGGGCTATGGCTACACCTTC
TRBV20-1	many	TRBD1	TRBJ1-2	CSARGTGVDYGYTF	TGCAGTGCTAGAGGGACAGGGGTCGACTATGGCTACACCTTC
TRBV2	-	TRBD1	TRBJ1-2	CASSEGGRGHYCHTF	TGTGCCAGCAGTGAGGGGGGCAGGGGGCACTATTGCCACACCTTC
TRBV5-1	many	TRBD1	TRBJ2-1	CAIHGAGTGGGEQFF	TGCGCCATCCACGGGGCCGGGACAGGGGGGGGTGAGCAGTTCTTC
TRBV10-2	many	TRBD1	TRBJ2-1	CASRTGGNEQFF	TGCGCCAGCAGGACAGGGGGCAATGAGCAGTTCTTC
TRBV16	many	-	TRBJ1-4	CASSPGGAGNEKLFF	TGTGCCAGCAGCCCCGGGGGCGCCGGTAATGAAAAACTGTTTTTT
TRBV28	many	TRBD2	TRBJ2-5	CASSLVGRGTQYF	TGTGCCAGCAGTTTGGTCGGGAGGGGGACCCAGTACTTC
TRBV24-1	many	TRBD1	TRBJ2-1	CATSDTRQTGGARNEQFF	TGTGCCACCAGTGATACCAGGCAGACAGGGGGCGCTAGGAATGAGCAGTTCTTC
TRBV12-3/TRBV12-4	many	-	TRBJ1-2	CASRLGSNYGYTF	TGTGCCAGCAGATTAGGGAGTAACTATGGCTACACCTTC
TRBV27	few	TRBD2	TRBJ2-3	CASSPRLAGSTDTQYF	TGTGCCAGCAGTCCGAGACTAGCGGGGAGCACAGATACGCAGTATTTT
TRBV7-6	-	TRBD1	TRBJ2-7	CASSPWAQGVYEQYF	TGTGCCAGCAGCCCGTGGGCCCAGGGGGTCTACGAGCAGTACTTC
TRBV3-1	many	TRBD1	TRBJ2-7	CASSQVGTGYEQYF	TGTGCCAGCAGCCAAGTCGGGACAGGATACGAGCAGTACTTC
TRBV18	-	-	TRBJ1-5	CASSTGGKNQPQHF	TGTGCCAGCTCAACCGGGGGTAAAAATCAGCCCCAGCATTTT
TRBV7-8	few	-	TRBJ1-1	CASSLNRMNTEAFF	TGTGCCAGCAGCTTAAACAGGATGAACACTGAAGCTTTCTTT
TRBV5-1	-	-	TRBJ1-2	CASSPDLDILIRGYTF	TGCGCCAGCAGCCCGGACCTTGACATACTGATTCGTGGCTACACCTTC
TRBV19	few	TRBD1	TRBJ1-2	CASSLDRGRSYGYTF	TGTGCCAGTAGTCTTGACAGGGGGCGAAGCTATGGCTACACCTTC
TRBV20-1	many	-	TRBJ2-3	CSARPPLAADTQYF	TGCAGTGCTAGACCCCCTTTGGCCGCAGATACGCAGTATTTT